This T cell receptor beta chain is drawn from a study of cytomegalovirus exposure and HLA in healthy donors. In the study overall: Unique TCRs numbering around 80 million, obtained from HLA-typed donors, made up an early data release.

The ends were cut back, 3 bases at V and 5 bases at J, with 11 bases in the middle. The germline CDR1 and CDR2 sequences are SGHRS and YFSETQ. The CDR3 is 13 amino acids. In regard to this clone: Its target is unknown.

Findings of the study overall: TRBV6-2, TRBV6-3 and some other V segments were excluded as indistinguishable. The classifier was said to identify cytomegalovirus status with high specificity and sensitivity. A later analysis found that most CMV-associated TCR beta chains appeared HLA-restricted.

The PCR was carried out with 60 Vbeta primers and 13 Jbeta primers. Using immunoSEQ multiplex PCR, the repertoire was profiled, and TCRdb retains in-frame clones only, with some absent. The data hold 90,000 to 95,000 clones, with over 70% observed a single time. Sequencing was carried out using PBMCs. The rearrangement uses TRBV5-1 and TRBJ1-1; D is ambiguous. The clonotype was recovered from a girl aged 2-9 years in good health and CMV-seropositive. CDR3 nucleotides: TGCGCCAGCAGCTACTCAAGAGGAACTGAAGCTTTCTTT. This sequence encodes CASSYSRGTEAFF.